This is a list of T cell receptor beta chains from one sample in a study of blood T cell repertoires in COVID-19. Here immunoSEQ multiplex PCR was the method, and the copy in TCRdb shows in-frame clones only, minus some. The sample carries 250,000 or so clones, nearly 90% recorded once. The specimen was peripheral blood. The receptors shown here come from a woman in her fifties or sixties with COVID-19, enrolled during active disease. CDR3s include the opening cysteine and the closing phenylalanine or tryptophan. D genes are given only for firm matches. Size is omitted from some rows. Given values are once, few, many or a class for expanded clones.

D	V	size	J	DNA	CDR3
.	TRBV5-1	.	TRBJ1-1	TGCGCCAGCAGCCTCCGTGTCGGGGAGAACACTGAAGCTTTCTTT	CASSLRVGENTEAFF
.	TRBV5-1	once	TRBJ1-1	TGCGCCAGCAGCTTGGCCCCCGGGGGGAACACTGAAGCTTTCTTT	CASSLAPGGNTEAFF
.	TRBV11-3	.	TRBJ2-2	TGTGCCAGCAGCCCTCATCCGGTGAACACCGGGGAGCTGTTTTTT	CASSPHPVNTGELFF
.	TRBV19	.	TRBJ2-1	TGTGCCAGTAGTATCGAACGGACAGCTGACAATGAGCAGTTCTTC	CASSIERTADNEQFF
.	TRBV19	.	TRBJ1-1	TGTGCCAGTAGTATGGTGGGCAGGTTAACGGACACTGAAGCTTTCTTT	CASSMVGRLTDTEAFF
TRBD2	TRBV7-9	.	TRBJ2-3	TGTGCCAGCAGCCCGCGGGGACTAGCGGGGGGGCCTGGCACAGATACGCAGTATTTT	CASSPRGLAGGPGTDTQYF
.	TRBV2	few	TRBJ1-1	TGTGCCAGCAGCCGGGGAGAGGGATACATAAGGAACACTGAAGCTTTCTTT	CASSRGEGYIRNTEAFF
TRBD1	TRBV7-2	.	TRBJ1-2	TGTGCCAGCAGCATACAGGGGGGATATGGCTACACCTTC	CASSIQGGYGYTF
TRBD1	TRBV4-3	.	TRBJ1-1	TGCGCCAGCAGCCTGGGACAGGGCACTGAAGCTTTCTTT	CASSLGQGTEAFF
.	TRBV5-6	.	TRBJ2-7	TGTGCCAGCAGCTTAAACAGGCGAGGAACCCTCTACGAGCAGTACTTC	CASSLNRRGTLYEQYF
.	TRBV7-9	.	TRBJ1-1	TGTGCCAGCAGCCTACGATCACAGGTGAACACTGAAGCTTTCTTT	CASSLRSQVNTEAFF
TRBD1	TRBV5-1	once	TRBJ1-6	TGCGCCAGCAGCCCCTCCGACAGGGATAATTCACCCCTCCACTTT	CASSPSDRDNSPLHF
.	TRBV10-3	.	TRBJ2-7	TGTGCCATCAGCCTCCAGGGGTACGAGCAGTACTTC	CAISLQGYEQYF
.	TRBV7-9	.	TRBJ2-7	TGTGCCAGCAGCTTAGTCAGGAACGAGCAGTACTTC	CASSLVRNEQYF
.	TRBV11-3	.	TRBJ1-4	TGTGCCAGCAGCTTAGCCCGGACAGCTAGAGCAACTAATGAAAAACTGTTTTTT	CASSLARTARATNEKLFF
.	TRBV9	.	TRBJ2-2	TGTGCCAGCAGCGTAGCGGGGTTAAACACCGGGGAGCTGTTTTTT	CASSVAGLNTGELFF
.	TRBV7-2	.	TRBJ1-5	TGTGCCAGCAGCTTATCAGTCGATAGCAATCAGCCCCAGCATTTT	CASSLSVDSNQPQHF
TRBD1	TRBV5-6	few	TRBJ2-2	TGTGCCAGCAGCAGGGACAGACTGAACACCGGGGAGCTGTTTTTT	CASSRDRLNTGELFF
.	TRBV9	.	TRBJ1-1	TGTGCCAGCAGCGTACAGGACATGAACACTGAAGCTTTCTTT	CASSVQDMNTEAFF
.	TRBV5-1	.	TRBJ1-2	TGCGCCAGCAGCCCTGAAGGGGCGGGCTACACCTTC	CASSPEGAGYTF
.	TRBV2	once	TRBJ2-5	TGTGCCAGCCCCTTAATCGGCGGGGAAGTGGAGACCCAGTACTTC	CASPLIGGEVETQYF
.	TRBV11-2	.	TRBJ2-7	TGTGCCAGCAGCTCACTCCGAGAGGGGCGGGGGCACGAGCAGTACTTC	CASSSLREGRGHEQYF
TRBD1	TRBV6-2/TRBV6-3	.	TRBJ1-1	TGTGCCAGCAGTTGGACAGGTGTGAACACTGAAGCTTTCTTT	CASSWTGVNTEAFF
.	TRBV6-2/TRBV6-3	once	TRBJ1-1	TGTGCCAGCAGTTACCTCAGCGGGACTGAAGCTTTCTTT	CASSYLSGTEAFF
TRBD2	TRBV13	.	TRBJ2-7	TGTGCCAGCAGCTACGGACTAGCGGGGGGTACCCCCTACGAGCAGTACTTC	CASSYGLAGGTPYEQYF
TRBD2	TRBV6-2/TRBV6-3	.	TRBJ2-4	TGTGCCAGCAGTTACTCTGGCGGGGGGGCCGCCCGAGCCAAAAACATTCAGTACTTC	CASSYSGGGAARAKNIQYF
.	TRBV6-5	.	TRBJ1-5	TGTGCCAGCAAGGGGACTATATATAGCAATCAGCCCCAGCATTTT	CASKGTIYSNQPQHF
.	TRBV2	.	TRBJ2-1	TGTGCCAGCAGTGAATCTCGGGGCTCCTACAATGAGCAGTTCTTC	CASSESRGSYNEQFF
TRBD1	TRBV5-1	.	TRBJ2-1	TGCGCCAGCAGCCCCGACAGGGTTGAGTACAATGAGCAGTTCTTC	CASSPDRVEYNEQFF
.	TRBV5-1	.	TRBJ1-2	TGCGCCAGCAGCCCCTATCAGGGGAGCGACTATGGCTACACCTTC	CASSPYQGSDYGYTF
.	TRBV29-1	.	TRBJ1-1	TGCAGCGTTCAGACGGGGATGAACACTGAAGCTTTCTTT	CSVQTGMNTEAFF
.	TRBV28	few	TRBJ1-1	TGTGCCAGCAGTTCTTCCCGGCATCCGGGCACTGAAGCTTTCTTT	CASSSSRHPGTEAFF
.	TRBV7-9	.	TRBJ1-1	TGTGCCAGCAGCTCTGTGAACACTGAAGCTTTCTTT	CASSSVNTEAFF
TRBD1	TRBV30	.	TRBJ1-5	TGTGCCTGGAGTGGGACAGGAGGTCAGCCCCAGCATTTT	CAWSGTGGQPQHF
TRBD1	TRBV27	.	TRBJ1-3	TGTGCCAGCTCTCGGACAGGGGATACAGGAAACACCATATATTTT	CASSRTGDTGNTIYF
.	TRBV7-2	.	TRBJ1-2	TGTGCCAGCAGCGACGCCGTTGGAGGGTTTGAGGGCTACACCTTC	CASSDAVGGFEGYTF
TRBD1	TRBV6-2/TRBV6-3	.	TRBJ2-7	TGTGCCAGCAGTTATTTCGGGACAGGGCCCTACGAGCAGTACTTC	CASSYFGTGPYEQYF
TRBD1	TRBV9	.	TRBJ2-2	TGTGCCAGCAGCCCTCGGACAGGCAGGGGCACCGGGGAGCTGTTTTTT	CASSPRTGRGTGELFF
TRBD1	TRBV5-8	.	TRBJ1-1	TGTGCCAGCAGCACCTACAGGGGGAACACTGAAGCTTTCTTT	CASSTYRGNTEAFF
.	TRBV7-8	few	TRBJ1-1	TGTGCCAGCAGCTTAGTCGGGAGGAACACTGAAGCTTTCTTT	CASSLVGRNTEAFF
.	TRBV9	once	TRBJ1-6	TGTGCCAGCAGCGTAGCTATGGGGGCGAGGGATAATTCACCCCTCCACTTT	CASSVAMGARDNSPLHF
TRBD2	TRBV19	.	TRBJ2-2	TGTGCCAGTAGTAGGTCCGGGGGGGGCACCGGGGAGCTGTTTTTT	CASSRSGGGTGELFF
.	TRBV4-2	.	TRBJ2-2	TGTGCCAGCAGCCAAGGCTGGTTGGGGCGCGACACCGGGGAGCTGTTTTTT	CASSQGWLGRDTGELFF
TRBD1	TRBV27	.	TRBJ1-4	TGTGCCAGCAGTTTATCGGGACAGGGAAATGGAAAACTGTTTTTT	CASSLSGQGNGKLFF
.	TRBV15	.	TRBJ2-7	TGTGCCACCAGCAGAGTAGTGGGGGCGGTCAACGAGCAGTACTTC	CATSRVVGAVNEQYF
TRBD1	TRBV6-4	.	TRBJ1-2	TGTGCCAGCAGCCAACAGGGGGCTGGGGGCTACACCTTC	CASSQQGAGGYTF
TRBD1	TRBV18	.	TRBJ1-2	TGTGCCAGCTCCCGTAGGACAGGAGATAGGCTTTACTATGGCTACACCTTC	CASSRRTGDRLYYGYTF
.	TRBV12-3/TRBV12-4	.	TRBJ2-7	TGTGCCAGCAGTTTTAGGAGCGGCTACGAGCAGTACTTC	CASSFRSGYEQYF
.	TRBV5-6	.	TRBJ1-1	TGTGCCAGCAGCTATCGACCGACAGAGAACACTGAAGCTTTCTTT	CASSYRPTENTEAFF
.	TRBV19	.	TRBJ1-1	TGTGCCAGTAGTATCAAATGGCTCACTGAAGCTTTCTTT	CASSIKWLTEAFF
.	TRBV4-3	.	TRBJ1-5	TGCGCCAGCAGCCAAGATTGGACAGATAGCAATCAGCCCCAGCATTTT	CASSQDWTDSNQPQHF
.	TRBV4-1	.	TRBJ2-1	TGCGCCAGCAGCCAAGGGGCCAATGAGCAGTTCTTC	CASSQGANEQFF
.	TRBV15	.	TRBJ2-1	TGTGCCACCCAAGCGGACAGAAGCTCCTACAATGAGCAGTTCTTC	CATQADRSSYNEQFF
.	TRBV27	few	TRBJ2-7	TGTGCCAGCAGTTTATCCGGGGCCTACGAGCAGTACTTC	CASSLSGAYEQYF
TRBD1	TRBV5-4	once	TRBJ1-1	TGTGCCAGCAGTCCCACAGGGGGACATAACCTGAACACTGAAGCTTTCTTT	CASSPTGGHNLNTEAFF